A selection of T cell receptor beta chains follows, all from one sample in a study of radiotherapy plus CTLA-4 blockade in lung cancer. Produced via immunoSEQ multiplex PCR; TCRdb's table is partial and in-frame only. The sample shows roughly 93,000 clones, approximately 78% of them seen only once. The material was peripheral blood, obtained from a patient treated with radiotherapy plus ipilimumab. The receptors originated from a human donor with non-small cell lung cancer who had a partial response to radiotherapy plus ipilimumab. The CDR3 runs from the conserved cysteine through the conserved F or W. Each record gives: J gene, D gene, V gene, clone size, CDR3 DNA, CDR3 protein. The D gene is left open where the match is weak. Some rows have no size entry. The others give once, few or many, or a class for an expanded clone.

TRBJ2-7 | - | TRBV30 | - | TGTGCCTGGAAAGGGGTATACAGGAGCTCCTACGAGCAGTACTTC | CAWKGVYRSSYEQYF
TRBJ2-7 | - | TRBV4-2 | - | TGTGCCAGCAGCCAAGAACAGCCACCCTACGAGCAGTACTTC | CASSQEQPPYEQYF
TRBJ1-5 | - | TRBV5-1 | - | TGCGCCAGCAGCCCTGAGTTGAATCAGCCCCAGCATTTT | CASSPELNQPQHF
TRBJ2-2 | TRBD1 | TRBV7-3 | - | TGTGCCAGCAGGCCGAAGGGACAGCAGAGGAGGATCACCGGGGAGCTGTTTTTT | CASRPKGQQRRITGELFF
TRBJ2-1 | - | TRBV27 | - | TGTGCCAGCAGTTCTTCCGGTCTAGAGGAGGTAGACAATGAGCAGTTCTTC | CASSSSGLEEVDNEQFF
TRBJ2-1 | TRBD2 | TRBV7-9 | few | TGTGCCAGCAGCCCGGTCCGCGGGAGTGAGCAGTTCTTC | CASSPVRGSEQFF
TRBJ2-1 | - | TRBV6-5 | - | TGTGCCAGCAGTTACTGGGGGCCGAATGAGCAGTTCTTC | CASSYWGPNEQFF
TRBJ1-3 | - | TRBV5-4 | once | TGTGCCAGCAGCGGGGGGGGGATTGCTGGAAACACCATATATTTT | CASSGGGIAGNTIYF
TRBJ1-1 | TRBD1 | TRBV9 | - | TGTGCCAGCAGCCCCCAGACAGGGTTGGGCACTGAAGCTTTCTTT | CASSPQTGLGTEAFF
TRBJ1-2 | - | TRBV7-9 | - | TGTGCCAGCAGCTCGACAGCCAACTATGGCTACACCTTC | CASSSTANYGYTF
TRBJ2-7 | - | TRBV28 | - | TGTGCCAGCCGGGGGAAGTACTTC | CASRGKYF
TRBJ1-1 | - | TRBV29-1 | - | TGCAGCGTTTTGACAGAGAAAGCTTTCTTT | CSVLTEKAFF
TRBJ1-4 | - | TRBV5-8 | - | TGTGCCAGCAGCTCGGGGGTAAATGAAAAACTGTTTTTT | CASSSGVNEKLFF
TRBJ2-4 | - | TRBV19 | once | TGTGCCAGTAAGGCAAGTCGGCGGGCCAAAAACATTCAGTACTTC | CASKASRRAKNIQYF
TRBJ2-1 | - | TRBV29-1 | few | TGCAGCGTTGAGGGCCCTTTACAGGGTTACAATGAGCAGTTCTTC | CSVEGPLQGYNEQFF
TRBJ1-1 | - | TRBV2 | - | TGTGCCAGCAGCCCGGGGCCAAAGGGGGGGTACACTGAAGCTTTCTTT | CASSPGPKGGYTEAFF
TRBJ2-5 | - | TRBV5-1 | - | TGCGCCAGCAGCCGCTTCTTGGCAGGGGAAGAGACCCAGTACTTC | CASSRFLAGEETQYF
TRBJ2-3 | - | TRBV7-2 | - | TGTGCCAGCAGCACCTTACCGGGACTCTCCACAGATACGCAGTATTTT | CASSTLPGLSTDTQYF
TRBJ2-1 | TRBD2 | TRBV7-3 | - | TGTGCCAGCAGCCCCAGAGCGGGAGGGAATGGTGAGCAGTTCTTC | CASSPRAGGNGEQFF
TRBJ1-4 | - | TRBV7-2 | few | TGTGCCAGCAGCTTAAAAGCAGGTCCTAATGAAAAACTGTTTTTT | CASSLKAGPNEKLFF
TRBJ2-5 | TRBD1 | TRBV7-3 | - | TGTGCCAGCAGCGGAACAGGGGGAAGCGGGGAGACCCAGTACTTC | CASSGTGGSGETQYF
TRBJ1-1 | - | TRBV25-1 | few | TGTGCCAGCAGTGATCGGGTTAACACTGAAGCTTTCTTT | CASSDRVNTEAFF
TRBJ2-7 | TRBD1 | TRBV6-5 | - | TGTGCCAGCAGTGTAACCGGGACAGGGGGCTACGAGCAGTACTTC | CASSVTGTGGYEQYF
TRBJ1-5 | - | TRBV18 | - | TGTGCCAGCTCACCACCAGGGGGGGGAGCAAATCAGCCCCAGCATTTT | CASSPPGGGANQPQHF
TRBJ2-3 | TRBD2 | TRBV6-4 | few | TGTGCCAGCAGTGACTCGCCGGGAGGCCCAGATACGCAGTATTTT | CASSDSPGGPDTQYF
TRBJ2-4 | TRBD2 | TRBV5-6 | few | TGTGCCAGCAGCCCAGCGGGGGGAAACATTCAGTACTTC | CASSPAGGNIQYF
TRBJ2-2 | - | TRBV9 | - | TGTGCCAGCAGCACAGACCCGTTCACCGGGGAGCTGTTTTTT | CASSTDPFTGELFF
TRBJ1-5 | TRBD1 | TRBV6-6 | - | TGTGCCAGCAGTTATTCGAAACAGGGGGCAAATCAGCCCCAGCATTTT | CASSYSKQGANQPQHF
TRBJ1-1 | - | TRBV28 | - | TGTGCCAGCATTTCGTTCACTGAAGCTTTCTTT | CASISFTEAFF
TRBJ2-7 | TRBD1 | TRBV2 | - | TGTGCCAGCAGTGAACAGGGGGCGATATACGAGCAGTACTTC | CASSEQGAIYEQYF
TRBJ2-7 | - | TRBV5-1 | - | TGCGCCAGCAGCTTGTTTCAGGGTACCCAGCCTCACGAGCAGTACTTC | CASSLFQGTQPHEQYF
TRBJ2-1 | - | TRBV9 | - | TGTGCCAGCGCCCCAGGGAACGAGGACAATGAGCAGTTCTTC | CASAPGNEDNEQFF
TRBJ1-1 | TRBD1 | TRBV6-1 | - | TGTGCCAGCAGTGAACGACAGGGAACCACTGAAGCTTTCTTT | CASSERQGTTEAFF
TRBJ1-3 | - | TRBV5-1 | - | TGCGCCAGCAGCTCCGAAGGGAGTGGAAACACCATATATTTT | CASSSEGSGNTIYF
TRBJ1-2 | TRBD1 | TRBV30 | - | TGTGCCTGTCGGGACAGTGATTCCTATGGCTACACCTTC | CACRDSDSYGYTF
TRBJ2-7 | - | TRBV5-1 | - | TGCGCCAGCAGCTTGGGCCAGGGCGGCGAGCAGTACTTC | CASSLGQGGEQYF
TRBJ1-5 | - | TRBV7-8 | many | TGTGCCAGCAGCCCCGGGCGGGCGAATCAGCCCCAGCATTTT | CASSPGRANQPQHF
TRBJ2-3 | - | TRBV5-8 | - | TGTGCCAGCAGCTCTTCAACCCCCAGGGGTTGGGGAGATACGCAGTATTTT | CASSSSTPRGWGDTQYF
TRBJ1-3 | - | TRBV6-1 | - | TGTGCCAGCAGTGAAGCGAGGTCCAGGGCTGGAAACACCATATATTTT | CASSEARSRAGNTIYF
TRBJ1-1 | - | TRBV9 | - | TGTGCCAGCAGCCCACGACACCAGAACACTGAAGCTTTCTTT | CASSPRHQNTEAFF